Following are 31 T cell receptor beta chains from one sample sequenced in a study of shared clonotypes between healthy human individuals. The repertoire was sequenced with immunoSEQ multiplex PCR; TCRdb's copy has only in-frame clones and lacks some. The sample holds about 2.4 million clones, around 90% seen once. Sequenced input: naive CD4+ T cells sorted from blood. Subset reported: CD45RA+ positively selected. Receptors were obtained from a man between 18 and 35 years old in good health.

The chain has TRBV7-2 and TRBJ1-1; the D is unclear. This CDR3 contains 14 residues. CDR1 SGHTA and CDR2 FQGNSA come from the germline V gene. The V end was cut by 7 bases, the J end by 1 base, with 13 bases between. The CDR3 DNA sequence: TGTGCCAGCAATTCGAGGGAGGGGAACACTGAAGCTTTCTTT. Residues: CASNSREGNTEAFF.

Comments on this clone: One end of the junction does not line up with germline, which may come from a read error. The CDR3 DNA sequence: TGCGCCAGCAGGCAATTCCTCCGGGGAGTAGAGACCCAGTACTTC. It yields the protein CASRQFLRGVETQYF. The chain carries TRBV23-1 and TRBJ2-5; tentatively, D is TRBD2 (5 bases). TRBV23-1 is identified as an open reading frame with a role that is uncertain. CDR3 length: 15 residues.

The chain links TRBV2 to TRBJ2-5; the D is unclear. The J call may be in error: the DNA end matches TRBJ2-7 better. CDR1 SNHLY and CDR2 FYNNEI come from the germline V gene. There are 12 residues in the CDR3. The CDR3 loop is CASSAPNYEQYF. The CDR3 DNA follows: TGTGCCAGCAGTGCTCCGAACTACGAGCAGTACTTC.

A single count supports this clone. V usage is TRBV10-3 and J usage is TRBJ2-3; TRBD2 matches at 10 bases. Germline V CDR1 and CDR2: ENHRY, SYGVKD. V gave up 11 bases and J gave up 0 bases; unmatched junction bases: 2. The CDR3 sequence is 13 residues long. DNA for the CDR3: TGTGCCGTGACTAGCGGGAGCACAGATACGCAGTATTTT. Translating gives CAVTSGSTDTQYF.

DNA for the CDR3: TGTGCCAGCAGTTTAGCGGGAGGGCTGAATGAGCAGTTCTTC. Translating gives CASSLAGGLNEQFF. The chain uses TRBV2 and TRBJ2-1; 11 nucleotides align to TRBD2. The V segment lost 5 bases and the J segment 7 bases; nucleotides outside the gene matches: 4. The CDR3 loop spans 14 amino acids. Germline CDR1 is SNHLY and CDR2 is FYNNEI.

The CDR3 bases are TGTGCCAGTAGTCTCGGACAGGGGGCGTTCTTGAAATCACCCCTCCACTTT. This gives the protein CASSLGQGAFLKSPLHF. The rearrangement joins TRBV19 to TRBJ1-6, with 11 bases lining up with TRBD1. Unmatched junction bases numbered 13, after V lost 5 bases and J lost 10 bases. Germline CDR1 is LNHDA and CDR2 is SQIVND (reference sequence). The CDR3 extends over 17 amino acids.

This clone was detected once. Additional DNA sequences in this sample encode the identical CDR3. The V and J genes are TRBV7-2 and TRBJ2-7; D gene unclear. V lost 1 base to trimming and J lost 1 base, with 5 bases between them. The CDR3 extends over 13 amino acids. Germline V gene data show CDR1 as SGHTA and CDR2 as FQGNSA. The DNA of the CDR3 is TGTGCCAGCAGCTTAGGCTATTCCTACGAGCAGTACTTC. Protein product: CASSLGYSYEQYF. Drawing the rest from reference TRBV7-2 and TRBJ2-7, the complete variable domain is GAGVSQSPSNKVTEKGKDVELRCDPISGHTALYWYRQSLGQGLEFLIYFQGNSAPDKSGLPSDRFSAERTGGSVSTLTIQRTQQEDSAVYLCASSLGYSYEQYFGPGTRLTVT.

V usage is TRBV7-9 and J usage is TRBJ2-2; no clear D gene. The CDR3 is 15 amino acids. Per germline, CDR1 SEHNR and CDR2 FQNEAQ (reference sequence). V gave up 5 bases and J gave up 7 bases, with 17 bases separating them. CDR3 sequence reads: CASSPYPGRSGELFF. DNA of the CDR3: TGTGCCAGCAGCCCATACCCCGGCCGCAGCGGGGAGCTGTTTTTT.

The V gene is TRBV28, the J gene TRBJ2-2; unclear D gene. Trimming left V 8 bases short and J 1 base short, with 5 bases between. CDR3 length: 12 amino acids. Germline CDR1 MDHEN, CDR2 SYDVKM. The CDR3 nucleotides are TGTGCCAGCCTAAAGAACACCGGGGAGCTGTTTTTT. Encoded protein: CASLKNTGELFF.

The sample holds one count of this clone. V and J are TRBV7-2 and TRBJ2-7; D is uncertain. The ends were cut back, 1 base at V and 6 bases at J, with 7 bases in the middle. The germline V gene encodes CDR1 SGHTA and CDR2 FQGNSA. The length of the CDR3 is 12 residues. The DNA of the CDR3 is TGTGCCAGCAGCTTAGAAGGGTTCGAGCAGTACTTC. It translates to CASSLEGFEQYF. The full variable domain, completed using reference TRBV7-2 and TRBJ2-7, is GAGVSQSPSNKVTEKGKDVELRCDPISGHTALYWYRQSLGQGLEFLIYFQGNSAPDKSGLPSDRFSAERTGGSVSTLTIQRTQQEDSAVYLCASSLEGFEQYFGPGTRLTVT.

The chain uses TRBV21-1 and TRBJ1-1; TRBD1 is taken as the D call from the table, unchecked against the DNA. TRBV21-1 is noted as a pseudogene. This CDR3 is built from 16 residues. The DNA for the CDR3 is TGTGCCAGCAGCAACCGGGACACAGGGCAGGACACTGAAGCTTTCTTT. Protein: CASSNRDTGQDTEAFF.

Written as DNA, the CDR3 is TGTGCCAGCAGCCGAGCCCTACTACCAAGCTCCTACAATGAGCAGTTCTTC. Amino acid sequence: CASSRALLPSSYNEQFF. V is TRBV7-9 and J is TRBJ2-1, with D uncertain. The germline V and J ends were trimmed by 5 bases and 0 bases, with 17 bases remaining between them. The CDR3 covers 17 residues. Germline V CDR1 and CDR2: SEHNR, FQNEAQ (reference sequence).

CDR3 coding DNA: TGCAGCGTTGAAGATCTTCGGCGGGGGGCCTACAGGGAGCAGTTCTTC. Translating it yields CSVEDLRRGAYREQFF. This chain links TRBV29-1 with TRBJ2-1, with TRBD2 matching 8 bases. J lost 10 bases, V lost 0 bases, and 14 bases had no gene match. The CDR3 has 16 amino acids. CDR1 and CDR2 (germline): SQVTM, ANQGSEA.

The chain uses TRBV5-1 and TRBJ2-3, with D possibly matching TRBD2 (7 bases). Trimming took 1 base from V and 3 from J, leaving 18 bases between them. This CDR3 is built from 17 residues. From germline, CDR1 is SGHRS and CDR2 YFSETQ. CDR3 loop: CASSLRVSGGLTDTQYF. The CDR3 DNA reads as TGCGCCAGCAGCTTGAGAGTATCGGGGGGCCTGACAGATACGCAGTATTTT. The whole variable domain, remainder taken from reference TRBV5-1 and TRBJ2-3, is KAGVTQTPRYLIKTRGQQVTLSCSPISGHRSVSWYQQTPGQGLQFLFEYFSETQRNKGNFPGRFSGRQFSNSRSEMNVSTLELGDSALYLCASSLRVSGGLTDTQYFGPGTRLTVL.

This chain joins TRBV6-1 and TRBJ1-1; 7 bases are a match to TRBD1. Trimming removed 6 bases from V and 2 bases from J; junction bases left unmatched: 6. Looked up from germline, CDR1 is MNHNS and CDR2 is SASEGT. The CDR3 runs to 14 residues. The CDR3 loop reads CASRVDRVNTEAFF. In DNA form, the CDR3 reads TGTGCCAGCAGGGTAGACAGGGTCAACACTGAAGCTTTCTTT.

Comment on this clone: Distinct nucleotide sequences in the sample also encode this CDR3. The genes are TRBV28 and TRBJ1-6; 7 nucleotides match TRBD1. CDR3 length: 15 amino acids. Germline assignment: CDR1 MDHEN and CDR2 SYDVKM. V dropped 4 bases and J dropped 1; count of bases not matched to a gene: 1. The CDR3 loop is CASSSGGSYNSPLHF. Here the CDR3 DNA reads TGTGCCAGCAGTTCAGGGGGGTCCTATAATTCACCCCTCCACTTT.

The gene calls are TRBV30 and TRBJ1-1; 7 nucleotides line up with TRBD1. The CDR3 loop spans 13 amino acids. Germline V CDR1 and CDR2: GTSNPN, SVGIG (reference sequence). J gave up 1 base and V 6 bases, and 5 bases lay outside the gene matches. Written as DNA, the CDR3 is TGTGCCTGTACGGGACAGTCGAACACTGAAGCTTTCTTT. This translates into CACTGQSNTEAFF. The full variable domain, rest sourced from reference TRBV30 and TRBJ1-1, is SQTIHQWPATLVQPVGSPLSLECTVEGTSNPNLYWYRQAAGRGLQLLFYSVGIGQISSEVPQNLSASRPQDRQFILSSKKLLLSDSGFYLCACTGQSNTEAFFGQGTRLTVV.

This sequence joins TRBV6-5 and TRBJ2-4; D perhaps matches TRBD1 (5 bases). Germline CDR1 is MNHEY and CDR2 is SVGAGI. This CDR3 is built from 15 residues. V dropped 0 bases and J dropped 9 bases, with 15 bases sitting between them. The CDR3 DNA is TGTGCCAGCAGTTACTCAGGTCAGGGATCCGGCATTCAGTACTTC. This gives the protein CASSYSGQGSGIQYF.

This sequence joins TRBV7-3 and TRBJ2-1; tentatively, D is TRBD1 (6 bases). V dropped 5 bases and J dropped 0 bases, with 14 bases sitting between them. CDR3 length: 16 amino acids. CDR1 and CDR2 from the germline V gene are SGHTA and FQGTGA. The CDR3 nucleotides read TGTGCCAGCAGCCCCAGGGGTTTCAGCTCCTACAATGAGCAGTTCTTC. Amino acid sequence: CASSPRGFSSYNEQFF. The full variable domain, rest sourced from reference TRBV7-3 and TRBJ2-1, is GAGVSQTPSNKVTEKGKYVELRCDPISGHTALYWYRQSLGQGPEFLIYFQGTGAADDSGLPNDRFFAVRPEGSVSTLKIQRTERGDSAVYLCASSPRGFSSYNEQFFGPGTRLTVL.

The chain employs TRBV6-1 and TRBJ1-1; D not resolved. Per germline, CDR1 MNHNS and CDR2 SASEGT. The CDR3 length is 15 residues. V lost 1 base and J 7 bases, leaving 16 bases between the germline ends. CDR3 sequence reads: CASSEGPERANEAFF. Written as DNA, the CDR3 is TGTGCCAGCAGTGAAGGACCCGAGCGGGCTAATGAAGCTTTCTTT.

The V gene is TRBV7-9, the J gene TRBJ1-1, with a tentative D call TRBD1 (5 bases). Trimming stripped 4 bases from V and 11 bases from J, with 17 bases between. Germline V gene data show CDR1 as SEHNR and CDR2 as FQNEAQ (reference sequence). The CDR3 extends over 13 amino acids. CDR3 in DNA: TGTGCCAGCAGCTCCACGGGTGGGGGTAGGGCTTTCTTT. Its protein is CASSSTGGGRAFF.

This chain connects TRBV6-1 to TRBJ1-5; 8 bases agree with TRBD1. The CDR3 is 14 amino acids. Unmatched junction bases numbered 3, after V lost 3 bases and J lost 5 bases. Germline-derived CDR1 and CDR2 are MNHNS and SASEGT. This CDR3 reads CASSEQGADQPQHF. The CDR3 nucleotides are TGTGCCAGCAGTGAGCAGGGGGCAGATCAGCCCCAGCATTTT.

The rearrangement links TRBV7-2 to TRBJ2-1, with 12 bases identical to TRBD2. V lost 6 bases and J lost 6; bases outside the gene matches: 6. This CDR3 region has 15 residues. Germline-derived CDR1 and CDR2 are SGHTA and FQGNSA. The CDR3 loop reads CASRASGGAINEQFF. CDR3 nucleotides: TGTGCCAGCAGGGCTAGCGGGGGGGCCATCAATGAGCAGTTCTTC. Full variable domain (outside the CDR3, taken from reference TRBV7-2 and TRBJ2-1): GAGVSQSPSNKVTEKGKDVELRCDPISGHTALYWYRQSLGQGLEFLIYFQGNSAPDKSGLPSDRFSAERTGGSVSTLTIQRTQQEDSAVYLCASRASGGAINEQFFGPGTRLTVL.

This sequence joins TRBV9 and TRBJ2-7, with 9 nucleotides matching TRBD1. With V trimmed by 4 bases and J by 0 bases, 5 bases remained unmatched. Germline V gene sequence: CDR1 SGDLS, CDR2 YYNGEE. This CDR3 comprises 15 residues. CDR3 residues: CASSPGTGYSYEQYF. CDR3 in DNA: TGTGCCAGCAGCCCGGGGACAGGGTACTCCTACGAGCAGTACTTC.

The chain combines TRBV10-3 with TRBJ2-1; 8 positions agree with TRBD1. The CDR3 is made up of 13 amino acids. V lost 10 bases and J lost 5; bases outside the gene matches: 7. Germline V gene sequence: CDR1 ENHRY, CDR2 SYGVKD. CDR3 bases: TGTGCCACCACGGGACAGGAGGACAATGAGCAGTTCTTC. Translating gives CATTGQEDNEQFF.

This rearrangement joins TRBV10-2 to TRBJ2-2; TRBD2 aligns across 10 bases. V lost 7 bases to trimming and J lost 4 bases; unmatched junction nucleotides: 9. Germline V gene lookup returns CDR1 WSHSY and CDR2 SAAADI. The CDR3 runs to 16 residues. The CDR3 DNA reads TGCGCCAGCAAGCGGCTAGCGGGAGAGGGCACCGGGGAGCTGTTTTTT. It translates to CASKRLAGEGTGELFF.

The V gene is TRBV28, the J gene TRBJ1-3, with 9 bases identical to TRBD1. Losses at the gene ends were 6 bases for V and 4 bases for J; bases not matched to a gene: 25. The germline gives CDR1 MDHEN, CDR2 SYDVKM. CDR3 length: 21 residues. CDR3 region: CASRPPGQGRILQGWGNTIYF. For the CDR3, the DNA is TGTGCCAGCAGACCACCAGGACAGGGGCGTATTTTACAAGGGTGGGGAAACACCATATATTTT.

For this clone: Distinct nucleotide sequences in the sample also encode this CDR3. The chain combines TRBV7-2 with TRBJ2-7, with D unresolved. The V end lost 5 bases, the J end lost 0 bases, and 11 bases lay between the germline ends. The CDR3 extends over 14 amino acids. CDR1 is SGHTA and CDR2 is FQGNSA in the germline V gene. CDR3 residues: CASSPSVGSYEQYF. The CDR3 DNA sequence: TGTGCCAGCAGCCCAAGTGTAGGCTCCTACGAGCAGTACTTC. The complete variable domain, with remaining parts taken from reference TRBV7-2 and TRBJ2-7, reads GAGVSQSPSNKVTEKGKDVELRCDPISGHTALYWYRQSLGQGLEFLIYFQGNSAPDKSGLPSDRFSAERTGGSVSTLTIQRTQQEDSAVYLCASSPSVGSYEQYFGPGTRLTVT.

For the CDR3, the DNA is TGCGCCAGCAGTGATCAGCGGACGTACAATGAGCAGTTCTTC. Translated, it gives CASSDQRTYNEQFF. The genes are TRBV10-1 and TRBJ2-1; possibly TRBD2 for D (5 bases). Germline V gene data show CDR1 as WNHNN and CDR2 as SYGVQD (reference sequence). The V end was cut by 3 bases, the J end by 4 bases, with 10 bases between. The CDR3 sequence is 14 residues long.

This chain links TRBV5-5 with TRBJ2-3; D is uncertain. CDR3 length: 15 residues. The germline V gene has CDR1 SGHKS and CDR2 YYEKEE (reference sequence). Trimming pared 2 bases from V and 2 bases from J, leaving 12 bases between. The CDR3 reads CASSFFRGITDTQYF. CDR3 nucleotides: TGTGCCAGCAGCTTCTTTAGAGGAATCACAGATACGCAGTATTTT.

The rearrangement uses TRBV5-1 and TRBJ1-2; 8 bases fit TRBD1. The CDR3 length is 21 residues. From germline, CDR1 is SGHRS and CDR2 YFSETQ. V lost 5 bases, J lost 3 bases, and 27 bases stayed unmatched. The CDR3 DNA follows: TGCGCCAGCAGTCATAACGCCGCCTGGACAGGGAAGGCTTTATGTTACTATGGCTACACCTTC. It specifies CASSHNAAWTGKALCYYGYTF.